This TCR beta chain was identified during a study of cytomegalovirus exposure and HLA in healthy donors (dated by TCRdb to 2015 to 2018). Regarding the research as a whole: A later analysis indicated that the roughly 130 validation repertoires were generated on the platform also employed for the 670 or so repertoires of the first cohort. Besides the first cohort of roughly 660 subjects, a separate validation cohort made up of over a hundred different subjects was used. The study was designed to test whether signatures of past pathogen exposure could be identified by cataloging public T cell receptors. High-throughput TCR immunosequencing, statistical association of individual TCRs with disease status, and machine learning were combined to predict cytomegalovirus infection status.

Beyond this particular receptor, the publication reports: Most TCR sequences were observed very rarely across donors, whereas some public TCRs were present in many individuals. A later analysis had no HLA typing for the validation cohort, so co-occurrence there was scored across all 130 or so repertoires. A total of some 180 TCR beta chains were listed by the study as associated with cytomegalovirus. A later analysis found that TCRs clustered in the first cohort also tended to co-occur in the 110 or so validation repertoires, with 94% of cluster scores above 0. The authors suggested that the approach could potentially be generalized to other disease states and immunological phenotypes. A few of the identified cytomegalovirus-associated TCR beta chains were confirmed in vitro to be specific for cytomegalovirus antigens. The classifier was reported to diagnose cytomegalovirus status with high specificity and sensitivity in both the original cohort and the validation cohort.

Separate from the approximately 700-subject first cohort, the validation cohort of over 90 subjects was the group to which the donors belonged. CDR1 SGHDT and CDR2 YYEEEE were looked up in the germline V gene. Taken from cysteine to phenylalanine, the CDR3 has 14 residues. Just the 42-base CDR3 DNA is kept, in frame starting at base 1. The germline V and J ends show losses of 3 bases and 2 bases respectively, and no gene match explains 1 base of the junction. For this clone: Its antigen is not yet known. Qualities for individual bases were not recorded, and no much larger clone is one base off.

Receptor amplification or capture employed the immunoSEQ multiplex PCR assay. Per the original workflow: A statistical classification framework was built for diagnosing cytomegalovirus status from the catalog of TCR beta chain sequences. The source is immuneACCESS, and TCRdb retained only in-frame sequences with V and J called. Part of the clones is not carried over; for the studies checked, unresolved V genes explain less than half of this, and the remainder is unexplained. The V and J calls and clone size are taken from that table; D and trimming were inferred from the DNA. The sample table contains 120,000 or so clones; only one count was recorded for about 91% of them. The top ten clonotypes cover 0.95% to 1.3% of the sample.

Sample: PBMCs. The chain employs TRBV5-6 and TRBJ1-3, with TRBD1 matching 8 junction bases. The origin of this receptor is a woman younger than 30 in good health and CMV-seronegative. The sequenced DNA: TGTGCCAGCAGCTCCAGGGGGCCTGGAAACACCATATATTTT. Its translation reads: CASSSRGPGNTIYF.